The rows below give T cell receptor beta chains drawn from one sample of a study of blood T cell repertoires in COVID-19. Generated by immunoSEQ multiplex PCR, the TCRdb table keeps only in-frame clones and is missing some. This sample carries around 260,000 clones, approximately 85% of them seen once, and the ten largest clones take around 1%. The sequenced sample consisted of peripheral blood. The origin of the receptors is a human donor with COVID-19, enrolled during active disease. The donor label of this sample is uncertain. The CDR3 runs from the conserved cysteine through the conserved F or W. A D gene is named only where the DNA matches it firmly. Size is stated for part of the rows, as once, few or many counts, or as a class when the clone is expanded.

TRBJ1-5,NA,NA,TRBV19,TGTGCCAGTAGTAGTCAGGATAGCAATCAGCCCCAGCATTTT,CASSSQDSNQPQHF
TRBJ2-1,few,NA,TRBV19,TGTGCCAGTAGTATGGGCCCGAACAATGAGCAGTTCTTC,CASSMGPNNEQFF
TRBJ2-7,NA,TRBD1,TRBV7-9,TGTGCCAGCAGCTTATCGGACAGGGGCTACGAGCAGTACTTC,CASSLSDRGYEQYF
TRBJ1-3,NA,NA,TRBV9,TGTGCCAGCAGCGTAGCACAGTACTCTGGAAACACCATATATTTT,CASSVAQYSGNTIYF
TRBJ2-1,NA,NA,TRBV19,TGTGCCAGTAGTACCCAGAGGTGGGATGAGCAGTTCTTC,CASSTQRWDEQFF
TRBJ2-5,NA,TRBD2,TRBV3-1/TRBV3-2,TGTGCCAGCAGCCAAAGCACTAGCGGGAGAGGTGAGACCCAGTACTTC,CASSQSTSGRGETQYF
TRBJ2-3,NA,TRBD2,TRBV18,TGTGCCAGCTCACCAACCTGGACTAGCGGGTTTCCCGCTACGCAGTATTTT,CASSPTWTSGFPATQYF
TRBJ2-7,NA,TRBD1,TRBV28,TGTGCCAGCAGTCCTCCGGGACAGCAGACCTACGAGCAGTACTTC,CASSPPGQQTYEQYF
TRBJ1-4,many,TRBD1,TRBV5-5,TGTGCCAGCAGCTGGGGACAGGGGGCGGACGAAAAACTGTTTTTT,CASSWGQGADEKLFF
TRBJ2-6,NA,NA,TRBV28,TGTGCCAGCAGTTTAGGAGCAGAGTACTCTGGGGCCAACGTCCTGACTTTC,CASSLGAEYSGANVLTF
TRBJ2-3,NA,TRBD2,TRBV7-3,TGTGCCAGCAGCTTAACTAGCGGGGGTGCAGATACGCAGTATTTT,CASSLTSGGADTQYF
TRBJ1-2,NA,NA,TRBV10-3,TGTGCCATCAGTGAGTCCCGGAGCTATGGCTACACCTTC,CAISESRSYGYTF
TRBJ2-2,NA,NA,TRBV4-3,TGCGCCAGCAGCCAAGATTCTAGCGCCCTACTGAACACCGGGGAGCTGTTTTTT,CASSQDSSALLNTGELFF
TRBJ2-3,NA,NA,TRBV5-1,TGCGCCAGCAGCCAACTGAGCGAAGATACGCAGTATTTT,CASSQLSEDTQYF
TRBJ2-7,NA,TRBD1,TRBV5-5,TGTGCCAGCAGCGCAGGACAGGGAGTCTACGAGCAGTACTTC,CASSAGQGVYEQYF
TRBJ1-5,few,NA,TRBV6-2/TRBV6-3,TGTGCCAGCAGTTACTCTTACGGACTCAATCAGCCCCAGCATTTT,CASSYSYGLNQPQHF
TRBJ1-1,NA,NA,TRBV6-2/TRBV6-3,TGTGCCAGCAGTCAGGGAACTGAAGCTTTCTTT,CASSQGTEAFF
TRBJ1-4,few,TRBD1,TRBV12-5,TGTGCTAGTGGTTTGGTGACAGGGAGTGAAAAACTGTTTTTT,CASGLVTGSEKLFF
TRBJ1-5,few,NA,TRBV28,TGTGCCAGCAGTTTTCCTCTTGCGGGTCAGCCCCAGCATTTT,CASSFPLAGQPQHF
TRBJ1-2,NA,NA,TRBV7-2,TGTGCCAGCAGCTTACATGGAGGGTCGTATGGCTACACCTTC,CASSLHGGSYGYTF
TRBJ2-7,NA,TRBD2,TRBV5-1,TGCGCCAGCAGCTTAACCTCTAGCGGGAGGGCCAGCCTGTACGAGCAGTACTTC,CASSLTSSGRASLYEQYF
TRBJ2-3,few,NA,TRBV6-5,TGTGCCAGCAGTTACTCCAGTAGCGTGGGTACAGATACGCAGTATTTT,CASSYSSSVGTDTQYF
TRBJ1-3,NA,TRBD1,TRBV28,TGTGCCAGCAGTTTAGCTACAGGGGAGTGGGGAAACACCATATATTTT,CASSLATGEWGNTIYF
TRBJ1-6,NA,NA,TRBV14,TGTGCCAGCAGCCAAGAATGGGGGGAACCAAATTCACCCCTCCACTTT,CASSQEWGEPNSPLHF
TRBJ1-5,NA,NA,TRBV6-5,TGTGCCAGCAGTCCCTCGGGAAATAGCAATCAGCCCCAGCATTTT,CASSPSGNSNQPQHF
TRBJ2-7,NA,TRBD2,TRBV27,TGTGCCAGCAGTAGGGCTAGCGGTTACGAGCAGTACTTC,CASSRASGYEQYF
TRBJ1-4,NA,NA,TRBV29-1,TGCAGCGCCCAGGATAACCAAAAACTGTTTTTT,CSAQDNQKLFF
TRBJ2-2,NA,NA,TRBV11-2,TGTGCCAGCAGCTTAGCACGGGGGACCGGGGAGCTGTTTTTT,CASSLARGTGELFF
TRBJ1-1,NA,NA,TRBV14,TGTGCCAGCAGCCCGCGGGGAAGATCGGCGGCTTTCTTT,CASSPRGRSAAFF
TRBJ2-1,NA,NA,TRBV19,TGTGCCAGTAGTCCGGGGACTCTTACTGGGGCTCTCAATGAGCAGTTCTTC,CASSPGTLTGALNEQFF